The T cell receptor (beta chain) described here comes from a study of T-cell memory formation after mild COVID-19. Points from the study as a whole: Nothing showed for sure that second-wave clones peaking on day 37 were SARS-CoV-2 specific. In pre-infection memory, a portion of responding clones appeared, which suggested that cross-reactive memory joined.

This clonotype was found a few times. Its antigen remains unidentified. TCRdb independently ran MiXCR on the 5' RACE reads; one entry per CDR3 protein. This sample has about 560,000 distinct CDR3 sequences, with about 22% found just once. V lost 6 bases, J lost 6 bases, and 19 bases lay in between. CDR1 and CDR2 from the germline V gene are SGHRS and YFSETQ. The CDR3 is 14 residues long. Material: PBMCs or a T cell subset sorted from them (not recorded which). The chain recombines TRBV5-1 with TRBJ2-7; D unclear. The clonotype was recovered from an adult woman who had mild COVID-19 (a few samples of this study predate the infection). Cell type and time point are not known. Written as DNA, the CDR3 is TGCGCCAGCACTGCAACACCGGAACCGGGCGAGCAGTACTTC. Encoded protein: CASTATPEPGEQYF.